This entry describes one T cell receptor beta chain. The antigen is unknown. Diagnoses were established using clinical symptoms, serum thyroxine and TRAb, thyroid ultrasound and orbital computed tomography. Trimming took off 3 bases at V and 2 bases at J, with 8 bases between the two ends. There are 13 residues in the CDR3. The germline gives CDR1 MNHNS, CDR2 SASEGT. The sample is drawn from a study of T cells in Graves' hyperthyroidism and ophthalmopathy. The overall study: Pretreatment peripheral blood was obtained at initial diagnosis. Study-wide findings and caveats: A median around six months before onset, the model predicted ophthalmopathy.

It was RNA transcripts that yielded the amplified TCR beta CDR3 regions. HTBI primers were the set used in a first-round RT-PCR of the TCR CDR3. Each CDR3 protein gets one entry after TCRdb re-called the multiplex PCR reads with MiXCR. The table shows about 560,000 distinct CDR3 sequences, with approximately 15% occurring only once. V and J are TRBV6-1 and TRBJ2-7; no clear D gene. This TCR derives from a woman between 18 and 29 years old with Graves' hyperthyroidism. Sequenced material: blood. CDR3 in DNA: TGTGCCAGCAGTGAGTGGGATACCTACGAGCAGTACTTC. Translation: CASSEWDTYEQYF.